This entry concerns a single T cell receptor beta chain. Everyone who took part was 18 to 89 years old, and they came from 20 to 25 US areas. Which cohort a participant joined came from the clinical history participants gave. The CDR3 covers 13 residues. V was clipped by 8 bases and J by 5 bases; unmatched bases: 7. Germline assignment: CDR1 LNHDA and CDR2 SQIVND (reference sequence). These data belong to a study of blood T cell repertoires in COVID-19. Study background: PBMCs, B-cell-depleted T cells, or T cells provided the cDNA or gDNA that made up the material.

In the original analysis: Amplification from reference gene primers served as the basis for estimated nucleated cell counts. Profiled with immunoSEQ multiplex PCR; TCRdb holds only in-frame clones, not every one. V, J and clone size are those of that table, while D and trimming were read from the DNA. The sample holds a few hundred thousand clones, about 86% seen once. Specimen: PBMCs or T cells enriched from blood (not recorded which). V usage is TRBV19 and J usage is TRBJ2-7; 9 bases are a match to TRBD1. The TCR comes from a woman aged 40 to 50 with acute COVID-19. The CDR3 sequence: CASSGGQGNEQYF. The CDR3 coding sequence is TGTGCCAGTTCGGGGGGACAGGGAAACGAGCAGTACTTC.